This entry features one T cell receptor (beta chain) sequence. The antigen is undetermined. The record originates from a study of T cell responses to AZD1222 COVID-19 vaccine. Generated by immunoSEQ multiplex PCR, the TCRdb table keeps only in-frame clones and is missing some. The sample has under 170,000 clones, approximately 90% seen once. Findings of the study overall: Donors were mostly white British, more females; clonal diversity possibly underestimated. Reportedly, nearly half the spike-specific TCRs target unmutated variant regions.

Samples with a second dose at about 4 or about 12 weeks were pooled together. Germline CDR1 SNHLY, CDR2 FYNNEI. The V and J ends lost 7 bases and 4 bases, in that order; junction bases with no gene match: 7. The CDR3 runs to 15 residues. This TCR was recovered from an adult who received the AZD1222 COVID-19 vaccine. Specimen: peripheral blood, collected 28 days after the second AZD1222 dose. V and J are TRBV2 and TRBJ2-2; 9 nucleotides line up with TRBD1. As DNA, the CDR3 is TGTGCCAGCATTCAGGACAGGGGAGGCACCGGGGAGCTGTTTTTT. The encoded protein is CASIQDRGGTGELFF.